The 27 T cell receptor beta chains reported below all come from one sample, sequenced in a study of OX40 agonist ivuxolimab in advanced cancers. The data were produced by immunoSEQ multiplex PCR, yet TCRdb's version contains in-frame clones alone and is incomplete. Here the sample spans tens of thousands of clones, roughly 80% being singletons. The sample was CD4+ or CD8+ T cells sorted from blood, taken in a trial of the OX40 agonist ivuxolimab. The receptors were gathered from an adult with an advanced solid tumor such as melanoma, head and neck, liver or kidney cancer.

The chain has TRBV27 and TRBJ2-6, with no clear D. The CDR3 spans 14 residues. V lost 7 bases, J lost 0 bases, and 7 bases lay in between. Germline loops: CDR1 MNHEY, CDR2 SMNVEV (reference sequence). Written as DNA, the CDR3 is TGTGCCAGCAATGAAGTCTCTGGGGCCAACGTCCTGACTTTC. This codes for CASNEVSGANVLTF.

The CDR3 sequence: CASSFPAGAQETQYF. Written as DNA, the CDR3 is TGTGCCAGCAGCTTTCCAGCGGGAGCCCAAGAGACCCAGTACTTC. V and J are TRBV7-9 and TRBJ2-5; 8 bases line up with TRBD2. The CDR3 is 15 amino acids. Germline V lookup: CDR1 SEHNR, CDR2 FQNEAQ (reference sequence). Losses at the gene ends were 3 bases for V and 1 base for J; bases not matched to a gene: 4.

The chain has TRBV13 and TRBJ1-6; D perhaps matches TRBD1 (6 bases). The germline CDR1 and CDR2 sequences are PRHDT and FYEKMQ (reference sequence). The V end lost 8 bases, the J end lost 10 bases, and 12 bases lay between the germline ends. The CDR3 runs 12 residues. The CDR3 nucleotides read TGTGCCAGCTCAAGGGGGAACTCACCCCTCCACTTT. This translates into CASSRGNSPLHF.

The V and J genes are TRBV13 and TRBJ2-2; D is possibly TRBD2 (5 bases). The CDR3 covers 17 residues. The germline CDR1 and CDR2 sequences are PRHDT and FYEKMQ (reference sequence). V lost 8 bases to trimming and J lost 2 bases, with 21 bases between them. CDR3 sequence: CASVFSQSGGNTGELFF. In DNA, the CDR3 is TGTGCCAGCGTCTTTTCCCAGTCAGGAGGCAACACCGGGGAGCTGTTTTTT.

This chain joins TRBV11-2 and TRBJ1-4; no clear D gene. This CDR3 contains 13 residues. V was clipped by 5 bases and J by 3 bases, with 7 bases between them. CDR1 SGHAT and CDR2 FQNNGV come from the germline V gene. CDR3 nucleotide sequence: TGTGCCAGCAGCCAAGGTCCTAATGAAAAACTGTTTTTT. This encodes CASSQGPNEKLFF.

This sequence joins TRBV27 and TRBJ1-5; D call uncertain. The germline V gene encodes CDR1 MNHEY and CDR2 SMNVEV (reference sequence). V lost 1 base to trimming and J lost 5 bases, with 9 bases between them. The length of the CDR3 is 14 residues. The CDR3 sequence: CASSLLGTHQPQHF. The DNA for the CDR3 is TGTGCCAGCAGTTTATTGGGTACTCATCAGCCCCAGCATTTT.

This rearrangement joins TRBV5-4 to TRBJ2-7, with 12 bases identical to TRBD1. V trimming: 0 bases; J trimming: 5 bases; junction bases outside the gene matches: 3. Germline loops: CDR1 SGHNT, CDR2 YYREEE (reference sequence). The CDR3 totals 15 residues. CDR3 residues: CASSLVGTGGHEQYF. CDR3 sequence (DNA): TGTGCCAGCAGCTTGGTTGGGACAGGGGGCCACGAGCAGTACTTC.

This clone was detected once. The chain joins TRBV6-6 to TRBJ1-4, with D perhaps matching TRBD1 (5 bases). Trimming took 6 bases from V and 5 from J, leaving 13 bases between them. The germline gives CDR1 MNHNY, CDR2 SVGAGI (reference sequence). The CDR3 runs 14 residues. The CDR3 reads CASSLFSGNEKLFF. The CDR3 region has the DNA TGTGCCAGCAGCCTCTTCTCAGGGAATGAAAAACTGTTTTTT.

This chain joins TRBV4-2 and TRBJ2-7, with a weak D call TRBD2 (6 bases). The CDR3 runs 15 residues. Looked up from germline, CDR1 is LGHNA and CDR2 is YNFKEQ. The V end was cut by 3 bases, the J end by 0 bases, with 12 bases between. CDR3 DNA: TGTGCCAGCAGCCAGTATCTAGCGTCCTCCTACGAGCAGTACTTC. It encodes CASSQYLASSYEQYF.

The rearrangement uses TRBV20-1 and TRBJ2-5; 8 bases fit TRBD1. CDR1 is DFQATT, CDR2 SNEGSKA, per germline (reference sequence). The CDR3 has 11 residues. CDR3 in DNA: TGCAGCGGACAGGGTTCAGAGACCCAGTACTTC. Encoded protein: CSGQGSETQYF.

The J gene is TRBJ2-3, the V gene TRBV9; D is possibly TRBD1 or TRBD2 (5 bases each). The germline V and J ends were trimmed by 5 bases and 6 bases, with 13 bases remaining between them. The CDR3 loop spans 13 amino acids. Germline V gene data show CDR1 as SGDLS and CDR2 as YYNGEE. As DNA, the CDR3 is TGTGCCAGCAGTCGAAAAGGGGAGGATACGCAGTATTTT. This sequence encodes CASSRKGEDTQYF.

The chain uses TRBV30 and TRBJ1-1; no clear D. Germline V gene data show CDR1 as GTSNPN and CDR2 as SVGIG (reference sequence). V lost 5 bases and J lost 4, with 17 bases in between. There are 14 residues in the CDR3. The chain's CDR3 is CAWGYSGFGTEAFF. The CDR3 nucleotides are TGTGCCTGGGGATACTCAGGATTCGGCACTGAAGCTTTCTTT.

This chain links TRBV13 with TRBJ2-7; the D gene is possibly TRBD2 (6 bases). The CDR3 totals 12 residues. The germline gives CDR1 PRHDT, CDR2 FYEKMQ (reference sequence). V shed 3 bases and J shed 5 bases, with 8 bases lying between them. In DNA form, the CDR3 reads TGTGCCAGCAGCTTGGGGGGAAACGAGCAGTACTTC. Protein sequence: CASSLGGNEQYF.

Only one count was recorded for this clone. V is TRBV5-6 and J is TRBJ2-6, with D perhaps TRBD1 or TRBD2 (5 bases each). V was shortened by 4 bases and J by 0 bases, with 20 bases between the two germline ends. The CDR3 spans 19 residues. Germline-derived CDR1 and CDR2 are SGHDT and YYEEEE. The DNA for the CDR3 is TGTGCCAGCAGCGTTAAACCGGGACGCGAGGCCTCTGGGGCCAACGTCCTGACTTTC. Translated, it gives CASSVKPGREASGANVLTF.

J is TRBJ1-1 and V is TRBV6-5; D may be TRBD1 (6 bases). The germline V gene encodes CDR1 MNHEY and CDR2 SVGAGI. V was clipped by 10 bases and J by 0 bases, with 12 bases between them. The CDR3 runs to 13 residues. This CDR3 reads CATDWTVNTEAFF. CDR3 DNA: TGTGCCACCGACTGGACAGTGAACACTGAAGCTTTCTTT.

This sequence joins TRBV5-1 and TRBJ2-3; no definite D call. V dropped 0 bases and J dropped 5 bases, with 10 bases sitting between them. The length of the CDR3 is 14 residues. Germline CDR1 is SGHRS and CDR2 is YFSETQ. CDR3 residues: CASSLVGNLDTQYF. DNA of the CDR3: TGCGCCAGCAGCTTGGTAGGGAACCTAGATACGCAGTATTTT. Drawing the rest from reference TRBV5-1 and TRBJ2-3, the complete variable domain is KAGVTQTPRYLIKTRGQQVTLSCSPISGHRSVSWYQQTPGQGLQFLFEYFSETQRNKGNFPGRFSGRQFSNSRSEMNVSTLELGDSALYLCASSLVGNLDTQYFGPGTRLTVL.

The rearrangement uses TRBV27 and TRBJ2-3; D remains unclear. The CDR3 extends over 12 amino acids. The germline V gene has CDR1 MNHEY and CDR2 SMNVEV (reference sequence). V lost 8 bases to trimming and J lost 0 bases, with 6 bases between them. CDR3 nucleotide sequence: TGTGCCAGCTGTGATAGCACAGATACGCAGTATTTT. This gives the protein CASCDSTDTQYF.

This rearrangement joins TRBV7-9 to TRBJ1-4; TRBD1 aligns across 9 bases. Losses at the gene ends were 4 bases for V and 2 bases for J; bases not matched to a gene: 8. The V gene's germline CDR1 is SEHNR and CDR2 FQNEAQ (reference sequence). The length of the CDR3 is 17 residues. This CDR3 is CASSSNDRGRTNEKLFF. The CDR3 DNA sequence: TGTGCCAGCAGCTCAAACGACAGGGGGAGGACTAATGAAAAACTGTTTTTT.

This clone has just one count. J is TRBJ1-2 and V is TRBV7-2; D not resolved. V was shortened by 3 bases and J by 2 bases, with 13 bases between the two germline ends. Germline assignment: CDR1 SGHTA and CDR2 FQGNSA. This CDR3 contains 15 residues. The CDR3, as DNA: TGTGCCAGCAGCTTTGGGCCTGGGAGCAACTATGGCTACACCTTC. Protein product: CASSFGPGSNYGYTF.

V and J are TRBV27 and TRBJ2-7; D call uncertain. In germline, CDR1 is MNHEY, CDR2 SMNVEV (reference sequence). The CDR3 spans 14 residues. Trimming shortened V by 4 bases and J by 3 bases, and 13 bases separated the two germline ends. In DNA form, the CDR3 reads TGTGCCAGCAGTTACGTTCGGTCGGGCTACGAGCAGTACTTC. Its protein is CASSYVRSGYEQYF.

The rearrangement joins TRBV30 to TRBJ1-5; 8 bases line up with TRBD1. This CDR3 comprises 14 residues. Per germline, CDR1 GTSNPN and CDR2 SVGIG (reference sequence). Unmatched junction bases numbered 7, after V lost 2 bases and J lost 7 bases. The CDR3 sequence is CAWSNQGAQQPQHF. The CDR3 region has the DNA TGTGCCTGGAGTAACCAGGGGGCACAGCAGCCCCAGCATTTT.

V is TRBV7-6 and J is TRBJ2-7, with a tentative D call TRBD1 (7 bases). Germline V gene data show CDR1 as SGHVS and CDR2 as FNYEAQ. The CDR3 is 15 amino acids. V lost 3 bases and J lost 2, with 14 bases in between. For the CDR3, the DNA is TGTGCCAGCAGCTTGAACCCAGGGGGGACCTACGAGCAGTACTTC. Protein: CASSLNPGGTYEQYF.

CDR3 amino acids: CASSGPGLAGDGELFF. CDR3 DNA: TGCGCCAGCAGTGGACCGGGACTAGCGGGAGACGGGGAGCTGTTTTTT. V and J are TRBV10-2 and TRBJ2-2; 14 nucleotides agree with TRBD2. The V and J ends lost 4 bases and 7 bases, in that order; junction bases with no gene match: 5. The germline CDR1 and CDR2 sequences are WSHSY and SAAADI. This CDR3 spans 16 amino acids.

The chain is built from TRBV30 and TRBJ2-5; D unresolved. Trimming cost V 0 bases and J 5 bases, with 13 bases left between them. CDR1 and CDR2 (germline): GTSNPN, SVGIG (reference sequence). The CDR3 totals 14 residues. The CDR3 sequence: CAWSVWGSGETQYF. The CDR3, as DNA: TGTGCCTGGAGTGTTTGGGGTTCGGGCGAGACCCAGTACTTC. Filled out from reference TRBV30 and TRBJ2-5, the complete variable domain reads SQTIHQWPATLVQPVGSPLSLECTVEGTSNPNLYWYRQAAGRGLQLLFYSVGIGQISSEVPQNLSASRPQDRQFILSSKKLLLSDSGFYLCAWSVWGSGETQYFGPGTRLLVL.

The genes are TRBV25-1 and TRBJ2-5; the D gene is possibly TRBD1 (5 bases). V was cut by 7 bases and J by 0 bases, with 12 bases left in between. The CDR3 is 14 residues long. Germline-derived CDR1 and CDR2 are MGHDK and SYGVNS. The CDR3, as DNA: TGTGCCAGCAACATGGGGCTCCACCAAGAGACCCAGTACTTC. This encodes CASNMGLHQETQYF. Drawing the rest from reference TRBV25-1 and TRBJ2-5, the complete variable domain is EADIYQTPRYLVIGTGKKITLECSQTMGHDKMYWYQQDPGMELHLIHYSYGVNSTEKGDLSSESTVSRIRTEHFPLTLESARPSHTSQYLCASNMGLHQETQYFGPGTRLLVL.

The chain employs TRBV28 and TRBJ2-7; 10 bases are a match to TRBD1. Germline loops: CDR1 MDHEN, CDR2 SYDVKM. This CDR3 contains 16 residues. After removal of 5 bases from V and 2 bases from J, the junction contained 9 bases not matched to a gene. CDR3 residues: CASSPPGQGLAYEQYF. The DNA for the CDR3 is TGTGCCAGCAGTCCTCCGGGACAGGGGCTAGCCTACGAGCAGTACTTC.

The chain is built from TRBV28 and TRBJ2-7, with TRBD1 matching over 7 bases. CDR1 and CDR2 (germline): MDHEN, SYDVKM. There are 16 residues in the CDR3. The V segment lost 2 bases and the J segment 2 bases; nucleotides outside the gene matches: 9. The DNA for the CDR3 is TGTGCCAGCAGTTTACTTACAGGGGAATACGCCTACGAGCAGTACTTC. The encoded protein is CASSLLTGEYAYEQYF.